The 11 T cell receptor beta chains given below trace back to one sample, sequenced in a study of T cells in Graves' hyperthyroidism and ophthalmopathy. Amplification of TCR beta CDR3 regions was performed using RNA transcripts as template. TCR CDR3 regions were first amplified by RT-PCR with HTBI primers. One entry per CDR3 protein, called by TCRdb with MiXCR from the multiplex PCR reads. This repertoire shows a few hundred thousand distinct CDR3 sequences, 14% found once; its top ten account for around 17%. The specimen was blood. The source is a woman aged 18-29 years with Graves' hyperthyroidism.

The DNA of the CDR3 is TGTGCCAGTAGAAAAAAAGGGTCCGTAGGGGCTAAGAACTATGGCTACACCTTC. Residues: CASRKKGSVGAKNYGYTF. The rearrangement uses TRBV19 and TRBJ1-2, with D possibly matching TRBD1 (5 bases). Germline lookup yields CDR1 LNHDA and CDR2 SQIVND (reference sequence). The ends were cut back, 6 bases at V and 2 bases at J, with 25 bases in the middle. The CDR3 spans 18 residues.

CDR3 residues: CASSLGRPPGRPQHF. CDR3 DNA sequence: TGTGCCAGCAGTTTGGGCAGGCCCCCAGGGAGGCCCCAGCATTTT. The rearrangement links TRBV27 to TRBJ1-5; maybe TRBD1 (5 bases). V dropped 3 bases and J dropped 9 bases, with 18 bases sitting between them. This CDR3 spans 15 amino acids. The germline CDR1 and CDR2 sequences are MNHEY and SMNVEV (reference sequence).

The J gene is TRBJ1-2, the V gene TRBV24-1; the match to TRBD1 covers 8 bases. V shed 5 bases, J shed 4 bases, and the junction held 2 bases outside the gene matches. From germline, CDR1 is KGHDR and CDR2 SFDVKD. The CDR3 sequence is 13 residues long. CDR3 residues: CATSGGTGYGYTF. The CDR3 coding sequence is TGTGCCACCAGTGGTGGGACAGGCTATGGCTACACCTTC.

V usage is TRBV3-1 and J usage is TRBJ1-5; the D gene is possibly TRBD1 (5 bases). This CDR3 is 16 amino acids long. The V gene lost 0 bases and the J gene lost 2 bases, with 11 bases spanning the gap. Germline assignment: CDR1 LGHDT and CDR2 YNNKEL (reference sequence). The DNA for the CDR3 is TGTGCCAGCAGCCAAGATTGGGGGTTAGGCAATCAGCCCCAGCATTTT. Protein product: CASSQDWGLGNQPQHF.

In its sample, this clonotype was seen many times. This sequence joins TRBV5-1 and TRBJ1-1; TRBD1 might be the D (5 bases). V was pared by 0 bases and J by 5 bases, with 8 bases between. Germline lookup yields CDR1 SGHRS and CDR2 YFSETQ. CDR3 size: 13 residues. The CDR3: CASSLDWTTEAFF. As DNA, the CDR3 is TGCGCCAGCAGCTTGGATTGGACAACTGAAGCTTTCTTT.

The chain uses TRBV10-3 and TRBJ1-1, with D unclear. The germline V gene encodes CDR1 ENHRY and CDR2 SYGVKD. CDR3 length: 12 residues. V was clipped by 3 bases and J by 5 bases, with 7 bases between them. CDR3 loop: CAISEATTEAFF. In nucleotides, the CDR3 is TGTGCCATCAGTGAAGCCACTACTGAAGCTTTCTTT.

The gene calls are TRBV5-1 and TRBJ1-1; possibly TRBD1 for D (5 bases). This CDR3 has 15 amino acids. The V gene's germline CDR1 is SGHRS and CDR2 YFSETQ. With 6 bases removed from V and 4 bases from J, the gap between germline ends came to 19 bases. The CDR3 DNA reads TGCGCCAGCACCCCTGGGGGGGGGGAGGGCACTGAAGCTTTCTTT. Amino acids: CASTPGGGEGTEAFF. The entire variable domain, with the rest obtained from reference TRBV5-1 and TRBJ1-1, is as follows: KAGVTQTPRYLIKTRGQQVTLSCSPISGHRSVSWYQQTPGQGLQFLFEYFSETQRNKGNFPGRFSGRQFSNSRSEMNVSTLELGDSALYLCASTPGGGEGTEAFFGQGTRLTVV.

This clonotype has at least ten counts. The CDR3 sequence is CASSPTGVSYNEQFF. DNA for the CDR3: TGTGCCAGCAGCCCTACAGGGGTCTCCTACAATGAGCAGTTCTTC. V and J are TRBV11-3 and TRBJ2-1; 7 bases fit TRBD1. The CDR3 has 15 residues. V shed 5 bases and J 0 bases; nucleotides not matched to a gene: 4. From germline, CDR1 is SGHNT and CDR2 YENEEA.

A remark on this clonotype: This may arise from a read error, as a much more abundant clone is one base away. The chain recombines TRBV10-3 with TRBJ2-7; no clear D. There are 14 residues in the CDR3. Germline loops: CDR1 ENHRY, CDR2 SYGVKD. V was pared by 5 bases and J by 5 bases, with 16 bases between. This CDR3 is CAISLFPGSDEQYF. The CDR3 nucleotides read TGTGCCATCAGTTTATTTCCAGGCTCAGACGAGCAGTACTTC.

The chain recombines TRBV7-9 with TRBJ1-1, with D hard to call. V was shortened by 0 bases and J by 4 bases, with 12 bases between the two germline ends. CDR3 length: 15 residues. Germline V lookup: CDR1 SEHNR, CDR2 FQNEAQ (reference sequence). DNA for the CDR3: TGTGCCAGCAGCTTAGCGATCGGCAGAAGCACTGAAGCTTTCTTT. Its protein product is CASSLAIGRSTEAFF.

This clonotype was found many times. The CDR3 loop is CASSRTENTEAFF. The DNA for the CDR3 is TGTGCCAGCAGTCGGACGGAGAACACTGAAGCTTTCTTT. The rearrangement links TRBV12-3 or TRBV12-4 to TRBJ1-1; the D is unclear. Trimming cost V 5 bases and J 1 base, with 8 bases left between them. The CDR3 extends over 13 amino acids.